Sequencing of this T cell receptor (beta chain) was carried out in a study of STAT5B mutations in CD4+ large granular lymphocyte leukemia. The J segment lost 7 bases and the V segment lost 11 bases, leaving 20 bases of the junction unmatched. Germline loops: CDR1 ENHRY, CDR2 SYGVKD. This CDR3 contains 17 residues. The authors' processing: Lowest detectable productive clonotype frequency was 2.59 x 10-5. Profiled with immunoSEQ multiplex PCR; TCRdb holds only in-frame clones, not every one. V and J calls and clone size are those listed in that table; D and trimming were worked out from the DNA. In the table there are about 35,000 clones, around 76% of which are singletons.

The chain couples TRBV10-3 to TRBJ2-1; TRBD2 aligns across 10 bases. The sequence was collected from a human donor in good health. Sequencing was carried out using CD4+ T cells from blood buffy coats. CDR3 coding DNA: TGTGCCTCCGGTCTCCTAGCGGGAGCAACAAACGGGAATGAGCAGTTCTTC. Translated: CASGLLAGATNGNEQFF.